Following are 2 T cell receptor beta chains from one sample sequenced in a study of control samples from healthy donors and cancer patients. Here immunoSEQ multiplex PCR was the method, and the copy in TCRdb shows in-frame clones only, minus some. The table shows around 100,000 clones, with 85% to 90% occurring only once. Sequenced: PBMCs. Receptors originate from a man aged 55 to 70 with lung cancer.

The J gene is TRBJ2-5, the V gene TRBV5-4; tentatively, D is TRBD2 (5 bases). Trimming pared 1 base from V and 4 bases from J, leaving 14 bases between. The CDR3 length is 15 residues. Germline CDR1 SGHNT, CDR2 YYREEE (reference sequence). The CDR3 protein is CASSLRGEVGETQYF. CDR3 DNA: TGTGCCAGCAGCTTGCGGGGAGAGGTAGGAGAGACCCAGTACTTC.

The rearrangement joins TRBV5-1 to TRBJ2-7, with D perhaps TRBD2 (6 bases). With 2 bases removed from V and 2 bases from J, the gap between germline ends came to 11 bases. Germline CDR1 SGHRS, CDR2 YFSETQ. This CDR3 has 14 residues. The CDR3 bases are TGCGCCAGCAGCTTCCGGGGGTCCCCCTACGAGCAGTACTTC. Translation gives CASSFRGSPYEQYF.